This T cell receptor beta chain comes out of a study of Graves' ophthalmopathy and Graves' hyperthyroidism. Whole-study results and caveats: Among thyroid clonotypes expanded above 0.001 frequency, most also appeared in blood.

Moderately to severely active ophthalmopathy under 3 months, CAS at least 3, NOSPECS at least 4. Patients were left out if they had other autoimmune diseases, uncontrolled infections, pregnancy or lactation. PBMCs stemmed from 7.5 to 10 ml of fresh peripheral blood. As concerns this clonotype: The antigen remains unidentified. A clone one base away is much larger, so this may be a read error. This CDR3 fails to terminate in the conserved phenylalanine or tryptophan, so it likely reflects a read error.

Amplification from RNA transcripts yielded the TCR beta CDR3 regions. First-round RT-PCR relied on HTBI primers, and a second-round multiplex PCR came next. A single record per CDR3 protein comes from TCRdb applying MiXCR to the multiplex PCR reads. Among some 250,000 distinct CDR3 sequences listed, about 47% were seen once. Sequenced: peripheral blood. This clonotype was obtained from an adult man with Graves' ophthalmopathy.

The CDR3 DNA follows: TGCAGCGTTGATGAGGGGGCTGTTGGGGCCAACGTCCTGACTTCC. Translating it yields CSVDEGAVGANVLTS. The chain couples TRBV29-1 to TRBJ2-6, with TRBD1 matching over 7 bases. CDR1 is SQVTM, CDR2 ANQGSEA, per germline. The CDR3 runs 15 residues. V lost 3 bases to trimming and J lost 3 bases; unmatched junction nucleotides: 5.